This T cell receptor (beta chain) was captured in a study of human T cells and chemical hapten exposure (dated by TCRdb to the early 2020s). For the wider study: For sensitization, 2% DPC in acetone was applied to a roughly 2 cm by roughly 2 cm area of upper inner arm skin. Patch testing on the upper back used Finn chambers containing 0.01% DPC, with scoring done after 6 days according to International Contact Dermatitis Research Group standards. About 29 alopecia patients gave blood for TCR sequencing at one to four time points (pre-sensitization, 2, 6 and 24 weeks). Throughout the study period of approximately 23 weeks, patients also received therapeutic DPC doses to the scalp every week. Blood was sampled from patients pre-sensitization (week 0) and at 2, 6 and about 24 weeks after DPC sensitization. The study tracked peripheral blood TCR repertoire changes in vivo during primary and secondary sensitization to the hapten diphenylcyclopropenone (DPC) in alopecia patients. The patient cohort, mostly female, included alopecia areata with under or over 50% scalp involvement, alopecia totalis and alopecia universalis. Libraries were pooled for sequencing, and per-sample TCR yields varied mainly because of small differences in library volumes within the pool. Points the paper makes about the study in general: Because every patient had alopecia, a presumed autoimmune disease, the patients' immune response might differ from that of healthy individuals. A positive correlation was found between the number of PT1 expanded TCRs and patch test score, with significance reached at thresholds 8, 16 and 32 but not 4. DPC sensitization did not change how many TCRs were above 1 in 1000 frequency, and no evidence was found of alterations in global repertoire structure. Compared with pre-sensitization or healthy control sets, expanded TCRs formed significantly more large CDR3 similarity clusters, which is consistent with antigen-driven responses. After repeated subsampling, changes were observed in the strength of the expansion versus patch-test correlation and in the threshold at which the correlation became significant.

The sample's time point label, decoded: pre-sensitization, week 0. The treatment or condition label for this specimen denotes: therapeutic diphenylcyclopropenone sensitization with weekly scalp DPC. Blood at each patch-test visit was drawn before the patch test was applied. To be eligible, patients had to be aged 18 to 70, diagnosed with alopecia and judged suitable for DPC therapy, while pregnant patients were excluded. Total RNA was isolated from unfractionated whole blood collected in Tempus Blood RNA tubes. The method was RACE. Sequencing relied on a NextSeq 500. Library preparation attached unique molecular identifiers to individual cDNA molecules for quantitative, reproducible TCR counting. Each blood RNA sample was used to sequence both TCR alpha and TCR beta chains. Per the source publication's procedure: The median number of TCRs per sample was around 100,000, ranging from about 23,224 to 700,000. The Decombinator software suite was used to annotate V, J and CDR3 in the TCR reads. For the PS versus PT1 abundance plots, all samples were subsampled to the same number of TCRs (28,000). TCRs were defined as expanded if absent before sensitization and observed at least eight times at the 2-week time point. TCRdb ran its own pipeline on the public reads, namely fastp trimming at Q25 and MiXCR clone calling, and kept in-frame beta chains. Every distinct CDR3 protein forms one entry, paired with its most common genes and DNA. V and J calls and clone size were set by TCRdb, not the authors. This sample comprises 350,000 to 400,000 distinct CDR3 sequences, 5% to 6.5% of them detected only once. 2.5% to 3% of the sample belongs to the ten largest clones.

This clonotype was recorded at least ten times. The clone's antigen remains unknown. No per-base quality is available; no much larger clone lies one base away. The germline V gene (reference sequence) sets CDR1 to SEHNR and CDR2 to FQNEAQ. Trimming removed 5 bases from V and 0 bases from J; the gene matches leave 8 bases unexplained. The CDR3 measures 16 amino acids from cysteine to phenylalanine. The retained sequence is limited to the CDR3, 48 bases, with the frame set at the first base. The receptor's source is a woman aged 45 to 65 with alopecia areata. Some clones in this sample may be carry-over from other donors' samples. The rearrangement combines TRBV7-9 with TRBJ1-1; 8 central nucleotides agree with TRBD1. Material: whole blood, obtained in connection with sensitization to the hapten diphenylcyclopropenone (DPC). The base sequence is TGTGCCAGCAGCGGATGGACAGGGTATTTGAACACTGAAGCTTTCTTT. This codes for CASSGWTGYLNTEAFF.